The 18 T cell receptor beta chains reported below all come from one sample, sequenced in a study of blood T cell repertoires in COVID-19 (dated by TCRdb to 2019 to 2021). The method behind the library was the immunoSEQ multiplex PCR assay. TCRdb holds this immuneACCESS table with in-frame rearrangements only. Some clones are missing; in checked studies, unresolved V genes explain under half, and the rest has no known cause. Within this sample are 86,000 or so clones, with about nine tenths of them counted one time only. The ten top clones hold roughly 4.5% of the sample. The sequenced sample was peripheral blood. The receptors derive from a man aged 50-59 years with active or convalescent COVID-19.

The chain couples TRBV24-1 to TRBJ2-2; TRBD1 aligns across 9 bases. The CDR3 runs to 15 residues. Germline loops: CDR1 KGHDR, CDR2 SFDVKD. V shed 4 bases and J 5 bases; nucleotides not matched to a gene: 4. The CDR3 here is CATSENRGPTGELFF. The CDR3 DNA reads TGTGCCACCAGTGAAAACAGGGGGCCGACCGGGGAGCTGTTTTTT.

This sequence joins TRBV30 and TRBJ2-7; TRBD2 matches at 10 bases. CDR1 and CDR2 (germline): GTSNPN, SVGIG (reference sequence). The junction had 12 bases not matched to a gene; V was cut back by 0 bases and J by 4 bases. CDR3 length: 17 residues. The CDR3 is CAWSVGDPLAGSYEQYF. The CDR3, as DNA: TGTGCCTGGAGTGTAGGGGATCCACTAGCGGGGAGTTACGAGCAGTACTTC. Full variable domain (remainder filled in from reference TRBV30 and TRBJ2-7): SQTIHQWPATLVQPVGSPLSLECTVEGTSNPNLYWYRQAAGRGLQLLFYSVGIGQISSEVPQNLSASRPQDRQFILSSKKLLLSDSGFYLCAWSVGDPLAGSYEQYFGPGTRLTVT.

The V call is TRBV19, the J call TRBJ2-1, with 7 bases matching TRBD1. Germline V gene lookup returns CDR1 LNHDA and CDR2 SQIVND (reference sequence). The J segment lost 2 bases and the V segment lost 7 bases, leaving 8 bases of the junction unmatched. There are 15 residues in the CDR3. The CDR3 region is CASIKNRGTYNEQFF. Here the CDR3 DNA reads TGTGCCAGTATAAAAAACAGGGGAACCTACAATGAGCAGTTCTTC.

This chain's CDR3 is CASTRQGAGYTF. The CDR3 DNA is TGTGCCAGCACACGACAGGGGGCCGGCTACACCTTC. V gene TRBV28 combines with J gene TRBJ1-2; 10 positions match TRBD1. Germline-derived CDR1 and CDR2 are MDHEN and SYDVKM. This CDR3 region has 12 residues. Trimming cost V 7 bases and J 8 bases; bases outside gene matches: 4.

The DNA of the CDR3 is TGTGCCAGCAGCCAAGGGGTAGGGGTTCAGCCCCAGCATTTT. This encodes CASSQGVGVQPQHF. This chain connects TRBV3-1 (or the pseudogene TRBV3-2) to TRBJ1-5, with a weak D call TRBD1 (5 bases). The germline gives CDR1 LGHDT, CDR2 YNNKEL (reference sequence). V lost 1 base, J lost 6 bases, and 10 bases lay in between. This CDR3 region has 14 residues.

This clone was seen at least ten times. The germline gene is not matched at one end of the junction; a read error may be the cause. The chain has TRBV3-1 (or the pseudogene TRBV3-2) and TRBJ1-2; D may be TRBD1 (5 bases). This CDR3 has 8 residues. Germline CDR1 LGHDT, CDR2 YNNKEL (reference sequence). The CDR3 here is CASTRGFF. The DNA of the CDR3 is TGTGCCAGCACCCGGGGGTTCTTC.

V and J are TRBV30 and TRBJ2-1; a weak D match, TRBD1 (6 bases). In germline, CDR1 is GTSNPN, CDR2 SVGIG (reference sequence). Trimming removed 4 bases at V and 8 bases at J, with 15 bases between. The CDR3 loop spans 13 amino acids. The CDR3 loop reads CAWTRGNNHEQFF. The CDR3 coding sequence is TGTGCCTGGACAAGGGGGAATAATCATGAGCAGTTCTTC.

The V and J genes are TRBV7-2 and TRBJ2-5; 12 bases map to TRBD1. V lost 4 bases to trimming and J lost 2 bases; unmatched junction nucleotides: 5. This CDR3 has 16 residues. Germline-derived CDR1 and CDR2 are SGHTA and FQGNSA. CDR3 bases: TGTGCCAGCAGCTCACAGGGACAGGGGGCGCAAGAGACCCAGTACTTC. It translates to CASSSQGQGAQETQYF.

The chain links TRBV3-1 (or the pseudogene TRBV3-2) to TRBJ2-2; D not resolved. The CDR3 loop spans 16 amino acids. Trimming left V 2 bases short and J 6 bases short, with 16 bases between. Germline CDR1 LGHDT, CDR2 YNNKEL (reference sequence). CDR3 coding DNA: TGTGCCAGCAGCCAACACGGGTCCTTAGGTGCCGGGGAGCTGTTTTTT. It is translated as CASSQHGSLGAGELFF.

Comments on this clone: Its ends do not fully match the called genes, so a read error is possible. The J gene is TRBJ1-5, the V gene TRBV6-2 or TRBV6-3, with 11 bases that match TRBD1. This CDR3 comprises 14 residues. CDR1 and CDR2 (germline): MNHEY, SVGEGT. The CDR3 protein is CASSRTGGNQPQHF. The CDR3 coding sequence is TGTGCCAGCAGTCGGACAGGGGGCAACCAGCCCCAGCATTTT.

V and J are TRBV6-5 and TRBJ1-2; possible D gene TRBD1, 5 bases. The germline V gene has CDR1 MNHEY and CDR2 SVGAGI. V was clipped by 7 bases and J by 4 bases, with 16 bases between them. The CDR3 runs 14 residues. Here the CDR3 reads CASTIRGGRYGYTF. The CDR3 DNA follows: TGTGCCAGCACCATTCGGGGGGGTCGCTATGGCTACACCTTC.

This chain uses TRBV3-1 (or the pseudogene TRBV3-2) with TRBJ2-6; TRBD1 aligns across 8 bases. CDR1 is LGHDT and CDR2 is YNNKEL in the germline V gene (reference sequence). Germline trimming cut 4 bases from V and 3 bases from J; bases unmatched to any gene: 5. CDR3 size: 16 residues. The CDR3 DNA is TGTGCCAGCAGCCCTCAGGGGGCTGGTGGGGCCAACGTCCTGACTTTC. Amino acids: CASSPQGAGGANVLTF.

The gene calls are TRBV9 and TRBJ2-1, with a weak D call TRBD1 (5 bases). The V and J ends lost 0 bases and 1 base respectively, with 8 bases between them. The CDR3 runs 15 residues. Germline V gene sequence: CDR1 SGDLS, CDR2 YYNGEE. The CDR3 nucleotides read TGTGCCAGCAGCGTAGGAAGGGGTTCCTACAATGAGCAGTTCTTC. This codes for CASSVGRGSYNEQFF.

The chain uses TRBV7-6 and TRBJ2-2, with 9 bases lining up with TRBD1. V trimming: 5 bases; J trimming: 5 bases; junction bases outside the gene matches: 6. CDR3 size: 15 residues. Germline V CDR1 and CDR2: SGHVS, FNYEAQ. The CDR3 spells CASSIRQGGTGELFF. Written as DNA, the CDR3 is TGTGCCAGCAGCATCCGACAGGGGGGAACCGGGGAGCTGTTTTTT.

V gene TRBV7-2 combines with J gene TRBJ2-7; 9 bases are a match to TRBD1. CDR3 length equals 15 residues. Germline loops: CDR1 SGHTA, CDR2 FQGNSA. Germline trimming cut 2 bases from V and 5 bases from J; bases unmatched to any gene: 7. The chain's CDR3 is CASSLSGQGSNEQYF. The CDR3 DNA is TGTGCCAGCAGCTTATCGGGACAGGGCAGCAACGAGCAGTACTTC. The full variable domain, in which reference TRBV7-2 and TRBJ2-7 provide the parts outside the CDR3, is GAGVSQSPSNKVTEKGKDVELRCDPISGHTALYWYRQSLGQGLEFLIYFQGNSAPDKSGLPSDRFSAERTGGSVSTLTIQRTQQEDSAVYLCASSLSGQGSNEQYFGPGTRLTVT.

Here the CDR3 reads CASSSVTGGNEKLFF. The CDR3 DNA follows: TGCGCCAGCAGCTCAGTGACAGGGGGGAATGAAAAACTGTTTTTT. The chain links TRBV5-1 to TRBJ1-4, with 9 bases identical to TRBD1. The CDR3 is 15 residues long. J lost 5 bases, V lost 3 bases, and 5 bases had no gene match. The germline V gene has CDR1 SGHRS and CDR2 YFSETQ.

The chain carries TRBV7-2 and TRBJ1-5; D is possibly TRBD1 (5 bases). Germline CDR1 is SGHTA and CDR2 is FQGNSA. CDR3 length equals 15 residues. Trimming left V 3 bases short and J 2 bases short, with 11 bases between. CDR3 amino acids: CASSFGGMGNQPQHF. The CDR3 DNA follows: TGTGCCAGCAGCTTCGGGGGAATGGGCAATCAGCCCCAGCATTTT.

The gene calls are TRBV27 and TRBJ2-1, with 11 bases that match TRBD2. From germline, CDR1 is MNHEY and CDR2 SMNVEV (reference sequence). This CDR3 is 16 amino acids long. J gave up 7 bases and V 4 bases, and 9 bases lay outside the gene matches. The CDR3 bases are TGTGCCAGCAGTTCATCACTAGCGGGGGACTGGAATGAGCAGTTCTTC. This gives the protein CASSSSLAGDWNEQFF.